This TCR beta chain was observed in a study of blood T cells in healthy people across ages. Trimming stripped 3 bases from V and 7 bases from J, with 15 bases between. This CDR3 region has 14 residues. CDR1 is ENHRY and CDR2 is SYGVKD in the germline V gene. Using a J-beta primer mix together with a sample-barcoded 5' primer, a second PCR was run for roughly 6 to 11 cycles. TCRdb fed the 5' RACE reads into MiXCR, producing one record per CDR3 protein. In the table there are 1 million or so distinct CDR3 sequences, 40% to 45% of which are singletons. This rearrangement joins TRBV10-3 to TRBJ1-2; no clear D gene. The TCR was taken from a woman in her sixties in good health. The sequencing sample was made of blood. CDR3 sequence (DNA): TGTGCCATCAGTGATCGCGCTATGATGGGTGGCTACACCTTC. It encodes CAISDRAMMGGYTF.